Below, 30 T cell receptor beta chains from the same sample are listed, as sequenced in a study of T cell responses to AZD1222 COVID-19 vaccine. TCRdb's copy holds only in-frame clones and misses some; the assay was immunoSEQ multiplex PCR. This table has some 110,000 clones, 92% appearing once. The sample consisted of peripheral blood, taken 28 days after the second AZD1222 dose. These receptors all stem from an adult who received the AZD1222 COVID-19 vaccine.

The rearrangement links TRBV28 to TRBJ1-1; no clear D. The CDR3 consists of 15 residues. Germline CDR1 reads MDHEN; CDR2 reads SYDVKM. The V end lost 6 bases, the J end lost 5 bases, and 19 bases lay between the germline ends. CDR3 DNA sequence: TGTGCCAGCAGCGACTCCCCCGTTTTTTTAACTGAAGCTTTCTTT. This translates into CASSDSPVFLTEAFF.

The CDR3: CASSSGLAGGYEQFF. CDR3 DNA: TGTGCCAGCAGTTCGGGACTAGCGGGAGGGTATGAGCAGTTCTTC. The chain uses TRBV6-5 and TRBJ2-1, with TRBD2 matching over 16 bases. The CDR3 length is 15 residues. V trimming: 4 bases; J trimming: 8 bases; junction bases outside the gene matches: 2. The germline V gene encodes CDR1 MNHEY and CDR2 SVGAGI.

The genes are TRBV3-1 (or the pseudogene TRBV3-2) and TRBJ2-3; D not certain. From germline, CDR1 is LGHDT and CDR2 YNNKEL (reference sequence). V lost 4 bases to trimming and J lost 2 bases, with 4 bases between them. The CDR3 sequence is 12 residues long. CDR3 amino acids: CASSPNTDTQYF. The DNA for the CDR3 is TGTGCCAGCAGCCCGAACACAGATACGCAGTATTTT.

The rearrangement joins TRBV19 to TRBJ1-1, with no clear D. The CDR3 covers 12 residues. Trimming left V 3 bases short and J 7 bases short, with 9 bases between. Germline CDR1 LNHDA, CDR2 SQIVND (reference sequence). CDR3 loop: CASSIGSLEAFF. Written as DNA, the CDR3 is TGTGCCAGTAGTATTGGGTCACTTGAAGCTTTCTTT.

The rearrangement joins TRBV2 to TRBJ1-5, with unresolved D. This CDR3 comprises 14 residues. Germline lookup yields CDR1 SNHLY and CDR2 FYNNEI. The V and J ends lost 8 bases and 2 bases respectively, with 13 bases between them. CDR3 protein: CASPKAERNQPQHF. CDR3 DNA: TGTGCCAGCCCCAAGGCAGAGCGCAATCAGCCCCAGCATTTT.

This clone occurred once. This CDR3 is CASSLDGGRDEQFF. DNA of the CDR3: TGTGCCAGCAGCTTAGACGGCGGGAGGGATGAGCAGTTCTTC. V usage is TRBV7-6 and J usage is TRBJ2-1; the match to TRBD2 covers 9 bases. V shed 1 base and J 8 bases; nucleotides not matched to a gene: 3. The germline CDR1 and CDR2 sequences are SGHVS and FNYEAQ. The CDR3 runs 14 residues. Full variable domain (rest looked up from reference TRBV7-6 and TRBJ2-1): GAGVSQSPRYKVTKRGQDVALRCDPISGHVSLYWYRQALGQGPEFLTYFNYEAQQDKSGLPNDRFSAERPEGSISTLTIQRTEQRDSAMYRCASSLDGGRDEQFFGPGTRLTVL.

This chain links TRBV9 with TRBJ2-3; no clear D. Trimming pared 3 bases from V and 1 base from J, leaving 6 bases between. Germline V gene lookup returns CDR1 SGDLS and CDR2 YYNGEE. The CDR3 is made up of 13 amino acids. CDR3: CASSASGTDTQYF. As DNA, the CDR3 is TGTGCCAGCAGCGCCTCGGGCACAGATACGCAGTATTTT. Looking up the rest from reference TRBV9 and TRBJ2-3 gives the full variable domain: DSGVTQTPKHLITATGQRVTLRCSPRSGDLSVYWYQQSLDQGLQFLIQYYNGEERAKGNILERFSAQQFPDLHSELNLSSLELGDSALYFCASSASGTDTQYFGPGTRLTVL.

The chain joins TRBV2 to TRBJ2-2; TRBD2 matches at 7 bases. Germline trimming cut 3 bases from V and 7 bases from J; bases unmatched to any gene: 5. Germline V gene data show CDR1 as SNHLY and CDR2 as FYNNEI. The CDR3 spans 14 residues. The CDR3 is CASSEERESGELFF. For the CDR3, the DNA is TGTGCCAGCAGTGAGGAGCGGGAAAGCGGGGAGCTGTTTTTT.

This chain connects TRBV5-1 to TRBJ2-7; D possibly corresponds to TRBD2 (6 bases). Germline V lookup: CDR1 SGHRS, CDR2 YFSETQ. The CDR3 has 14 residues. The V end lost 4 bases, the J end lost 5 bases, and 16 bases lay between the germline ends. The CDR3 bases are TGCGCCAGCAGCCCCGGACTACCCGACGACGAGCAGTACTTC. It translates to CASSPGLPDDEQYF.

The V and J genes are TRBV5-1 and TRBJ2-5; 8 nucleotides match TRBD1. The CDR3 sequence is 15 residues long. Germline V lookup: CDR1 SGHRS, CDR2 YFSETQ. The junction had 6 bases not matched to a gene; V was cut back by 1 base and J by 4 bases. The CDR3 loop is CASSLRTGSGETQYF. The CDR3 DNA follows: TGCGCCAGCAGCTTGAGGACAGGGTCGGGAGAGACCCAGTACTTC.

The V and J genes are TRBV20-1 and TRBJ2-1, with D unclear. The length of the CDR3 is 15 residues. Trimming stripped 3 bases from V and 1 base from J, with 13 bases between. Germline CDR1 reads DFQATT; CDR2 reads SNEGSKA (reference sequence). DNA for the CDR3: TGCAGTGCTAGTATCTTCGGAACTTCCTACAATGAGCAGTTCTTC. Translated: CSASIFGTSYNEQFF.

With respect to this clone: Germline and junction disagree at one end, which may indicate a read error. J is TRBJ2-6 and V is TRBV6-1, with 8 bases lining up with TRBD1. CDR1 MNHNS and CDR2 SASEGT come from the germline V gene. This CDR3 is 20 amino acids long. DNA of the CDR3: TGTGCCAGCAGTGATAGACAGACAGGGGACCACCCCTCTGGAGCCAACGTCCTGACTTTC. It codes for CASSDRQTGDHPSGANVLTF.

For the CDR3, the DNA is TGCGCCAGCAGCCCGGGAATGTGGGGTGGCTACACCTTC. Its translation is CASSPGMWGGYTF. V usage is TRBV4-1 and J usage is TRBJ1-2; no clear D. The CDR3 is made up of 13 amino acids. From germline, CDR1 is MGHRA and CDR2 YSYEKL. V lost 4 bases, J lost 7 bases, and 13 bases lay in between.

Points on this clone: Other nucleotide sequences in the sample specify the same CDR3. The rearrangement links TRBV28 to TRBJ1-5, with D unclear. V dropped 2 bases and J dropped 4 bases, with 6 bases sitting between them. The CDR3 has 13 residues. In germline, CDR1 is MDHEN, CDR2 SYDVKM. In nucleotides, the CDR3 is TGTGCCAGCAGTTTACTGAATAATCAGCCCCAGCATTTT. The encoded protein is CASSLLNNQPQHF.

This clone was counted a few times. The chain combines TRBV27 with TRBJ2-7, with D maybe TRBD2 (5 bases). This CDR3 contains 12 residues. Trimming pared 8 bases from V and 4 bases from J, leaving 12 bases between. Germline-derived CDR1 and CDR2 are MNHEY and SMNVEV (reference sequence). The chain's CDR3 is CASGESYYEQYF. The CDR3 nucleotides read TGTGCCAGCGGGGAGTCCTATTACGAGCAGTACTTC.

The CDR3 sequence: CATSRDKGRSPLHF. CDR3 bases: TGTGCCACCAGCAGAGATAAGGGTCGGTCACCCCTCCACTTT. J is TRBJ1-6 and V is TRBV15; no clear D gene. This CDR3 has 14 residues. CDR1 LNHNV and CDR2 YYDKDF come from the germline V gene (reference sequence). Between the trimmed V and J ends, which lost 0 bases and 10 bases, there was a span of 10 bases.

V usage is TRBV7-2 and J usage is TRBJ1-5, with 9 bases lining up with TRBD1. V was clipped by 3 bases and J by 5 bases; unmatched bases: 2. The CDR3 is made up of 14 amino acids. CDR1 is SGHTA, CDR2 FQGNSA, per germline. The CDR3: CASSLDRGYQPQHF. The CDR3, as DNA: TGTGCCAGCAGCTTGGACAGGGGCTATCAGCCCCAGCATTTT.

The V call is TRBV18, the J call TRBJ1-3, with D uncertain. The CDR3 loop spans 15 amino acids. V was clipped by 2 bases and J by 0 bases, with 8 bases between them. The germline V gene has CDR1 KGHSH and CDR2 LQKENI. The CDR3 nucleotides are TGTGCCAGCTCACCAGAAGGGTCCTCTGGAAACACCATATATTTT. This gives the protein CASSPEGSSGNTIYF.

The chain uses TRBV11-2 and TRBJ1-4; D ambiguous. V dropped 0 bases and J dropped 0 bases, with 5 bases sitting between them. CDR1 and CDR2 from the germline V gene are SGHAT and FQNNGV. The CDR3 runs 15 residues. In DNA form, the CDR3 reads TGTGCCAGCAGCTTAGAACCTGCAACTAATGAAAAACTGTTTTTT. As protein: CASSLEPATNEKLFF.

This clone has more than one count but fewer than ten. CDR3 DNA sequence: TGTGCCAGCTACTCCACCAGCGGGGTTAACACCGGGGAGCTGTTTTTT. This translates into CASYSTSGVNTGELFF. The J gene is TRBJ2-2, the V gene TRBV7-6; 7 nucleotides line up with TRBD2. V lost 8 bases and J lost 2; bases outside the gene matches: 11. Germline V lookup: CDR1 SGHVS, CDR2 FNYEAQ. The CDR3 sequence is 16 residues long. The full variable domain, rest sourced from reference TRBV7-6 and TRBJ2-2, is GAGVSQSPRYKVTKRGQDVALRCDPISGHVSLYWYRQALGQGPEFLTYFNYEAQQDKSGLPNDRFSAERPEGSISTLTIQRTEQRDSAMYRCASYSTSGVNTGELFFGEGSRLTVL.

The CDR3 region is CASSEHPSDAEAFF. Here the CDR3 DNA reads TGTGCCAGCAGTGAGCACCCCAGCGACGCTGAAGCTTTCTTT. The chain couples TRBV2 to TRBJ1-1; unclear D gene. Trimming removed 3 bases from V and 6 bases from J, with 14 bases in between. Germline-derived CDR1 and CDR2 are SNHLY and FYNNEI. CDR3 length: 14 amino acids.

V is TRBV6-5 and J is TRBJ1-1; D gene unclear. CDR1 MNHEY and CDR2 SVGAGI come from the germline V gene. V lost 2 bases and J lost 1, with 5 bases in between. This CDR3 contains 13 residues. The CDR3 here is CASSYVPNTEAFF. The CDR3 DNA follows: TGTGCCAGCAGTTACGTACCGAACACTGAAGCTTTCTTT.

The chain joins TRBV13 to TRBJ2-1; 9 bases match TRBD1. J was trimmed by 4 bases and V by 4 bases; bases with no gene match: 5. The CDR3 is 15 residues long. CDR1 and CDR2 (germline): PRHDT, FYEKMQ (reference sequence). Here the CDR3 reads CASSSGQGWYNEQFF. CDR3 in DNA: TGTGCCAGCAGCTCAGGACAGGGGTGGTACAATGAGCAGTTCTTC.

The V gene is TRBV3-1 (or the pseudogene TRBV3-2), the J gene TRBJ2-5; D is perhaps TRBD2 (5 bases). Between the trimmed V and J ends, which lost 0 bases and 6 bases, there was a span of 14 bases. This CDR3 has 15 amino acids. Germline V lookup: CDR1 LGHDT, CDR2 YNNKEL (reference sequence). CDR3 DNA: TGTGCCAGCAGCCAAGATGCTTTGCGGGCGAAGACCCAGTACTTC. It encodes CASSQDALRAKTQYF.

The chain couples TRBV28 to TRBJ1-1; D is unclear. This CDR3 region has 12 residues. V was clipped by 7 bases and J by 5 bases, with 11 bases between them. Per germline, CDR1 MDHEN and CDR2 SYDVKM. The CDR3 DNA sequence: TGTGCCAGCAAAGTGGGAGGGACTGAAGCTTTCTTT. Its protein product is CASKVGGTEAFF.

Written as DNA, the CDR3 is TGTGCCAGCAGCAGGGTCCCGGGGCCGGGGGTTGGCACTGAAGCTTTCTTT. Translating it yields CASSRVPGPGVGTEAFF. The chain links TRBV9 to TRBJ1-1; D is perhaps TRBD1 (5 bases). Trimming shortened V by 4 bases and J by 4 bases, and 23 bases separated the two germline ends. The CDR3 covers 17 residues. CDR1 is SGDLS, CDR2 YYNGEE, per germline.

The CDR3 DNA is TGTGCCAGCAGTGAAGCGCCCCCCGGACAGGGGCCAAGTAGAAACACCATATATTTT. Translating gives CASSEAPPGQGPSRNTIYF. The V and J genes are TRBV6-1 and TRBJ1-3, with 9 bases that match TRBD1. Trimming at V came to 0 bases and at J to 5 bases, leaving 14 bases not matched to a gene. CDR1 and CDR2 (germline): MNHNS, SASEGT. CDR3 length equals 19 residues.

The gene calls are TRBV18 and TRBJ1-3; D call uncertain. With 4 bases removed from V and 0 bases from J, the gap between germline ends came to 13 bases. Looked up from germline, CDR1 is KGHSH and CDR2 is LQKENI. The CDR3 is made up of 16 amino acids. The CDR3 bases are TGTGCCAGCTCACACAACCCGATAGTCTCTGGAAACACCATATATTTT. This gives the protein CASSHNPIVSGNTIYF.

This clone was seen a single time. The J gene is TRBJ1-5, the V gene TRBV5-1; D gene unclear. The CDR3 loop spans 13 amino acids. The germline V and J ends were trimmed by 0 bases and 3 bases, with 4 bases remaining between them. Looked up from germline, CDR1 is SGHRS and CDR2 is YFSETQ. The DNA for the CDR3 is TGCGCCAGCAGCTTGGAAGTCAATCAGCCCCAGCATTTT. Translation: CASSLEVNQPQHF.

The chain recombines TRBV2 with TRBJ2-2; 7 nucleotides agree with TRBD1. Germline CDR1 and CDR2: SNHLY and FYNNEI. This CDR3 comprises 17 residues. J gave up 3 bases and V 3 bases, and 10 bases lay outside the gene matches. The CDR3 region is CASSDSKDRPDTGELFF. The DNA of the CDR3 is TGTGCCAGCAGTGACTCGAAGGACAGGCCAGACACCGGGGAGCTGTTTTTT.